The following is a T cell receptor (beta chain) sequence with its context. The sample is drawn from a study of blood T cell repertoires in COVID-19. On the study more broadly: The samples span acute and convalescent COVID-19 from the United States, Italy and Spain. T cells, B-cell-depleted T cells, or PBMCs provided the cDNA or gDNA that served as material.

This CDR3 has 14 residues. Germline V gene sequence: CDR1 MNHEY, CDR2 SVGAGI. V dropped 5 bases and J dropped 2 bases, with 10 bases sitting between them. Patients of the Seattle cohort, enrolled during active infection, were followed longitudinally. In the original workflow: Amplification with reference gene primers provided the estimates of nucleated cell counts. The table came from immunoSEQ multiplex PCR; TCRdb's copy has only in-frame clones and leaves some out. D and trimming come from the DNA, and the V and J calls and clone size come from that table. The sample yields approximately 460,000 clones, approximately 92% seen once.

The sequencing input was peripheral blood. The V and J genes are TRBV6-5 and TRBJ2-1; D is unclear. The clonotype comes from a man younger than 35 with COVID-19, enrolled during active disease. This chain's CDR3 is CASSPLGPYNEQFF. The CDR3 nucleotides are TGTGCCAGCAGTCCCCTCGGTCCCTACAATGAGCAGTTCTTC.